Listed here is a single T cell receptor (beta chain). Its antigen is not known. This sample is part of a study of blood T cells in healthy people across ages. Whole-study findings and limits: Older age coincided with a roughly linear decline in TCR beta diversity per million T cells. Long-lived donors carried more naive CD4+ cells and greater diversity than aged donors.

Then a second PCR, running about 6 to 12 cycles, was carried out with a sample-barcoded 5' primer and a J-beta primer mix. Every individual sample yielded 2.5 million or more paired-end reads (each containing CDR3). Using its own MiXCR run on the 5' RACE reads, TCRdb lists one record per CDR3 protein. This table has approximately 940,000 distinct CDR3 sequences, 45% to 50% appearing once. Healthy Russian Caucasian donors spanned ages about 6 to 90 years. The CDR3 loop spans 14 amino acids. CDR1 and CDR2 (germline): DFQATT, SNEGSKA (reference sequence). The trim removed 0 bases at V and 6 bases at J, leaving 4 bases unmatched.

This clonotype originated in a man aged 25-45 years in good health. The specimen was blood. The V and J genes are TRBV20-1 and TRBJ1-4; 7 bases line up with TRBD1. The CDR3 sequence is CSARENQGDEKLFF. The CDR3 DNA reads TGCAGTGCTAGAGAGAATCAGGGGGATGAAAAACTGTTTTTT.